The text below deals with one TCR beta chain. Its cognate antigen is unknown. Sequencing was performed with immunoSEQ multiplex PCR; in TCRdb, only in-frame clones are kept and a portion is missing. The table lists 92,000 or so clones, just under 90% of them singletons. This specimen comes from a study of OX40 agonist ivuxolimab in advanced cancers. General observations from the study: Low normalized clonal expansion also occurred in some nonresponding patients.

CDR3 length: 15 residues. V lost 5 bases to trimming and J lost 4 bases; unmatched junction nucleotides: 7. CDR1 and CDR2 from the germline V gene are MNHEY and SMNVEV (reference sequence). V usage is TRBV27 and J usage is TRBJ2-1, with 8 bases identical to TRBD2. The clonotype was recovered from an adult with an advanced solid tumor such as melanoma, head and neck, liver or kidney cancer. The specimen was CD4+ or CD8+ T cells sorted from blood, collected in a trial of the OX40 agonist ivuxolimab. CDR3 sequence (DNA): TGTGCCAGCAGTCCTGGGATAGCGGGGTACAATGAGCAGTTCTTC. It yields the protein CASSPGIAGYNEQFF.